This T cell receptor beta chain was observed in a study of blood T cell dynamics during melanoma immunotherapy. Only in-frame clones appear in the TCRdb table, and some are missing; sequencing was by immunoSEQ multiplex PCR. Among under 20,000 clones listed, around nine tenths were seen once. Deletions cut 1 base from V and 6 bases from J, with 13 bases between. The CDR3 is made up of 14 amino acids. The germline gives CDR1 SGHRS, CDR2 YFSETQ. The time point is: week 3, after first cycle of checkpoint inhibitor. The chain uses TRBV5-1 and TRBJ1-2; TRBD1 is a possible D gene (5 bases). Sequenced material: blood, taken from a patient treated with checkpoint blockade. This TCR was sampled from a human donor with melanoma. The CDR3 sequence is CASSLKRQLNGYTF. The CDR3 region has the DNA TGCGCCAGCAGCTTGAAGCGACAGTTGAATGGCTACACCTTC.